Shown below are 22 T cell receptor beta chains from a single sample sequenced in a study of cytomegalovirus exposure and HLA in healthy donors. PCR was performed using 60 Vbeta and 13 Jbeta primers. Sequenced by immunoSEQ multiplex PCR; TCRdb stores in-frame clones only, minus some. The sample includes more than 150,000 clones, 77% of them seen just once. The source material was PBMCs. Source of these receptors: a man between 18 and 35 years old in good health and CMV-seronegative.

Here the CDR3 reads CASSLGGQGRRNSPLHF. CDR3 sequence (DNA): TGTGCCAGCAGCTTAGGGGGACAGGGGAGGAGGAATTCACCCCTCCACTTT. The chain carries TRBV7-2 and TRBJ1-6; 10 positions match TRBD1. Losses at the gene ends were 1 base for V and 7 bases for J; bases not matched to a gene: 7. Per the germline V gene, CDR1 is SGHTA and CDR2 is FQGNSA. This CDR3 comprises 17 residues.

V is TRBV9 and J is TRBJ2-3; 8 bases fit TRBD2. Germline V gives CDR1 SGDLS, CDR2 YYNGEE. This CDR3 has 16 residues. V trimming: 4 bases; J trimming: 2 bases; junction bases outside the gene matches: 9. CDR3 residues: CASSFRGGGVTDTQYF. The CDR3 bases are TGTGCCAGCAGCTTCCGGGGGGGCGGGGTCACAGATACGCAGTATTTT.

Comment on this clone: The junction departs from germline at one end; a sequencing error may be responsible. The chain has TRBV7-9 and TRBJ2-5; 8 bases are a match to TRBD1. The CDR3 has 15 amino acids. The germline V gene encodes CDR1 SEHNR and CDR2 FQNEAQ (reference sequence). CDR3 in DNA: TGTTCCAGCAGCTTAGCAGGACAGGGCCAAGAGACCCAGTACTTC. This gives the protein CSSSLAGQGQETQYF.

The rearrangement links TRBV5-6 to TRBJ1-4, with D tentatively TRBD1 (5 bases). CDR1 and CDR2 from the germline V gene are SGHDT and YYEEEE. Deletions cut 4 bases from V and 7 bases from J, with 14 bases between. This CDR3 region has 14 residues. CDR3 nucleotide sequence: TGTGCCAGCAGCCGGGGGGGGTTTGGTGAAAAACTGTTTTTT. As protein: CASSRGGFGEKLFF.

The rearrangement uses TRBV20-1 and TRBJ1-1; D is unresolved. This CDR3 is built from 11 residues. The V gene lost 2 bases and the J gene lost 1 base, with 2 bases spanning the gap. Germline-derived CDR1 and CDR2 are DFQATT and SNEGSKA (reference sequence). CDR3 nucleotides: TGCAGTGCTAGACAGAACACTGAAGCTTTCTTT. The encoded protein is CSARQNTEAFF.

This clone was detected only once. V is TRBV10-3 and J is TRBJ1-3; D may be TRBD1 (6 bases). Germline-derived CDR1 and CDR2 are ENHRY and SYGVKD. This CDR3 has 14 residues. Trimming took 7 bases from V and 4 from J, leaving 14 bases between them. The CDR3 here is CAITPGTTGNTIYF. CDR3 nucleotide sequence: TGTGCCATCACCCCGGGGACAACGGGAAACACCATATATTTT.

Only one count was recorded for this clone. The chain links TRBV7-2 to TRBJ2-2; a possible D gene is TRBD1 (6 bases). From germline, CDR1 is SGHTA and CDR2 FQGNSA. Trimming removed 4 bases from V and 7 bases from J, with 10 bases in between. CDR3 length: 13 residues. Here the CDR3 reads CASSSPGDGELFF. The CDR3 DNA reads TGTGCCAGCAGCTCTCCAGGGGACGGGGAGCTGTTTTTT.

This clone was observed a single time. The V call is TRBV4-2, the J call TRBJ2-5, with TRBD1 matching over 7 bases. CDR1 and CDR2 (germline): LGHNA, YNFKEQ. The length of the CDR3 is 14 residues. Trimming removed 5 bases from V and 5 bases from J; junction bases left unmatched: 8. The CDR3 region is CASSTSQGRETQYF. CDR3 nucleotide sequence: TGTGCCAGCAGCACCTCACAGGGGCGGGAGACCCAGTACTTC.

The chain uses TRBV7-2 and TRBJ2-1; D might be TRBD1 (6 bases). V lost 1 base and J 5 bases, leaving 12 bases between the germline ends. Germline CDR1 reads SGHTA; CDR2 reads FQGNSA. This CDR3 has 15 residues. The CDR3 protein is CASSLVRGENNEQFF. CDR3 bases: TGTGCCAGCAGCTTAGTCAGGGGTGAAAACAATGAGCAGTTCTTC.

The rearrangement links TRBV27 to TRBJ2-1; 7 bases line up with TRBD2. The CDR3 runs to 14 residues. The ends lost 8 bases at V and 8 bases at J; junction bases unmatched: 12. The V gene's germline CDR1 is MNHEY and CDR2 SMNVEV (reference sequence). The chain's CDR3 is CASLITKRDDEQFF. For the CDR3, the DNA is TGTGCCAGCCTCATAACAAAGCGGGACGATGAGCAGTTCTTC.

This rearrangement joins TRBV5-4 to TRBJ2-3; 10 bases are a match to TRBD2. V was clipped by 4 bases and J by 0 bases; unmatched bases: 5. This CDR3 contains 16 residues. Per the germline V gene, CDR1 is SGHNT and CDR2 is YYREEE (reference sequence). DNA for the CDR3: TGTGCCAGCAGCGCACGGACTAGCGGCAGCACAGATACGCAGTATTTT. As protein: CASSARTSGSTDTQYF. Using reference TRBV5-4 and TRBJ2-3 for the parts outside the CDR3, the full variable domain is ETGVTQSPTHLIKTRGQQVTLRCSSQSGHNTVSWYQQALGQGPQFIFQYYREEENGRGNFPPRFSGLQFPNYSSELNVNALELDDSALYLCASSARTSGSTDTQYFGPGTRLTVL.

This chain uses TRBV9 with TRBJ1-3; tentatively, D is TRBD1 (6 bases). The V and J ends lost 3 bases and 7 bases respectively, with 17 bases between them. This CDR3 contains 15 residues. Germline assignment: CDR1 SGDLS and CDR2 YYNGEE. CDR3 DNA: TGTGCCAGCAGCGACGGCAGGGGTATGGGGAACACCATATATTTT. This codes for CASSDGRGMGNTIYF.

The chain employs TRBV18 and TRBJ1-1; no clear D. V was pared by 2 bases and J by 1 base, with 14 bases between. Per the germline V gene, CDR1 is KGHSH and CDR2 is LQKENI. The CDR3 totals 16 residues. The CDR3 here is CASSPNSLRENTEAFF. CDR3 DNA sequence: TGTGCCAGCTCACCAAATAGCTTACGGGAGAACACTGAAGCTTTCTTT.

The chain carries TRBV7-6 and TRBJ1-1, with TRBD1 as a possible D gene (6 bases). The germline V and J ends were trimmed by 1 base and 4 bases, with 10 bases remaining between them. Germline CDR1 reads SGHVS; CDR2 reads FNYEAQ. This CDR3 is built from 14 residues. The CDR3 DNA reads TGTGCCAGCAGCTTAGACAGGGTTAGCACTGAAGCTTTCTTT. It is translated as CASSLDRVSTEAFF.

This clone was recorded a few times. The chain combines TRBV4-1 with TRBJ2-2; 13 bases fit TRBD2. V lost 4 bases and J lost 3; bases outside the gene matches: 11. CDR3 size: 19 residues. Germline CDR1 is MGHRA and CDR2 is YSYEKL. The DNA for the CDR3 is TGCGCCAGCAGCCCGAATCGACTCGGACTAGCGGGAGACACCGGGGAGCTGTTTTTT. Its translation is CASSPNRLGLAGDTGELFF.

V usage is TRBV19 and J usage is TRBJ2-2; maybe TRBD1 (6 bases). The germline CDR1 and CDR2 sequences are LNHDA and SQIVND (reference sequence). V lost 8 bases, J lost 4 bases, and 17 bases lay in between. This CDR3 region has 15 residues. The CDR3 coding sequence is TGTGCCAGTGTCCACGGACAGATATCCACCGGGGAGCTGTTTTTT. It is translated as CASVHGQISTGELFF. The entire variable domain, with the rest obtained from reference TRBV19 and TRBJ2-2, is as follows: DGGITQSPKYLFRKEGQNVTLSCEQNLNHDAMYWYRQDPGQGLRLIYYSQIVNDFQKGDIAEGYSVSREKKESFPLTVTSAQKNPTAFYLCASVHGQISTGELFFGEGSRLTVL.

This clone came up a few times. The CDR3 coding sequence is TGTGCCAGCAGCGGCCGGACAGGGGACAATGAGCAGTTCTTC. This encodes CASSGRTGDNEQFF. This chain joins TRBV7-8 and TRBJ2-1; 9 bases match TRBD1. The trim removed 5 bases at V and 5 bases at J, leaving 4 bases unmatched. This CDR3 is 14 amino acids long. CDR1 SGHVS and CDR2 FQNEAQ come from the germline V gene. The whole variable domain, remainder taken from reference TRBV7-8 and TRBJ2-1, is GAGVSQSPRYKVAKRGQDVALRCDPISGHVSLFWYQQALGQGPEFLTYFQNEAQLDKSGLPSDRFFAERPEGSVSTLKIQRTQQEDSAVYLCASSGRTGDNEQFFGPGTRLTVL.

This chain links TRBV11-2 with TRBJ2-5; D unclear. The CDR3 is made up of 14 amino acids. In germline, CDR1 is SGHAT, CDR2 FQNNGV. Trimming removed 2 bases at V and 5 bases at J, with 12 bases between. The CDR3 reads CASSLLGPRETQYF. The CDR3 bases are TGTGCCAGCAGCTTACTAGGCCCTCGGGAGACCCAGTACTTC.

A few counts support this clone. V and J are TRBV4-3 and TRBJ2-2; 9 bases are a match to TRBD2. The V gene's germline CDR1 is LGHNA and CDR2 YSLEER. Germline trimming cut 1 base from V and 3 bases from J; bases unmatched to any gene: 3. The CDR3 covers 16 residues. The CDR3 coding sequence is TGCGCCAGCAGCCAAGTGATAGCGGGAGACACCGGGGAGCTGTTTTTT. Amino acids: CASSQVIAGDTGELFF.

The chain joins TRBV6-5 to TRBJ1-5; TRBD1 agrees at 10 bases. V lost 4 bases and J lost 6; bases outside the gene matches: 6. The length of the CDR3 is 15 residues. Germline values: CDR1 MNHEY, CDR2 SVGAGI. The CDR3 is CASSSTGGRAQPQHF. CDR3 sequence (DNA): TGTGCCAGCAGTTCGACAGGGGGCCGTGCTCAGCCCCAGCATTTT.

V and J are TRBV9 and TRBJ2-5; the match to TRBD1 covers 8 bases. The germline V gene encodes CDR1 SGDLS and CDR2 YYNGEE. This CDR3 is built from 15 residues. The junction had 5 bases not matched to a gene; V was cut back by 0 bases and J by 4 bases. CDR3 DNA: TGTGCCAGCAGCGTAGGTGACAGGGGTACAGAGACCCAGTACTTC. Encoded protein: CASSVGDRGTETQYF.

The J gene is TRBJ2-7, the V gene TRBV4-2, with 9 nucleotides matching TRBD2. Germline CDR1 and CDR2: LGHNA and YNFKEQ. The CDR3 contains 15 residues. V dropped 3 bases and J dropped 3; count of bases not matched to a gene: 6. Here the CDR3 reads CASSQGLANNYEQYF. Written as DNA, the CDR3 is TGTGCCAGCAGCCAGGGACTAGCCAACAACTACGAGCAGTACTTC.